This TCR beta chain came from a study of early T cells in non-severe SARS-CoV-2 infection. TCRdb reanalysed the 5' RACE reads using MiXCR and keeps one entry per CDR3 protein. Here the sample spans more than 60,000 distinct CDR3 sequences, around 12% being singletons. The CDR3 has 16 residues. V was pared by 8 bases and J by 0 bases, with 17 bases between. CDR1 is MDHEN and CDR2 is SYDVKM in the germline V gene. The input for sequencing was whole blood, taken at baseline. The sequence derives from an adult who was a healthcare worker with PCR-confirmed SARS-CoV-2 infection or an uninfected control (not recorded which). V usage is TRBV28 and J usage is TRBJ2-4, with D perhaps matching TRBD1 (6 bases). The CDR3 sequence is CASELHREKAKNIQYF. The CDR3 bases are TGTGCCAGCGAACTACACAGGGAAAAAGCCAAAAACATTCAGTACTTC.